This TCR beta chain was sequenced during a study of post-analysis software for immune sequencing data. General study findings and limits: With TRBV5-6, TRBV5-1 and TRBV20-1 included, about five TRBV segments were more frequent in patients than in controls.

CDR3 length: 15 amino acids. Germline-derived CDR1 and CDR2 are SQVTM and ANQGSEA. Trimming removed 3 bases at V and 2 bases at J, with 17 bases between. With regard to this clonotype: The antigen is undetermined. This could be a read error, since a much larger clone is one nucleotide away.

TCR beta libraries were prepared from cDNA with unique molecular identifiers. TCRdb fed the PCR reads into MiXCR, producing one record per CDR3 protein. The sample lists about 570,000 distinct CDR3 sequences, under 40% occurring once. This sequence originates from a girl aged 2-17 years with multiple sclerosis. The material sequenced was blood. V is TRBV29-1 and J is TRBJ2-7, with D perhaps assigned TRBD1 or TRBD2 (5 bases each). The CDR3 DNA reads TGCAGCGTTGAGAGTAGGGACGGCCAGACCTACGAGCAGTACTTC. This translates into CSVESRDGQTYEQYF.